This TCR beta chain was captured in a study of blood T cell repertoires in COVID-19. Study-level background: The origin of the acute and convalescent COVID-19 samples was the United States, Italy and Spain.

The protocol was immunoSEQ multiplex PCR, while the TCRdb copy is restricted to in-frame clones and leaves out a portion. The data hold over 70,000 clones, with less than 90% observed a single time. CDR1 and CDR2 from the germline V gene are MNHNS and SASEGT. CDR3 length equals 13 residues. The V end was cut by 2 bases, the J end by 7 bases, with 12 bases between. The sample was peripheral blood. This chain uses TRBV6-1 with TRBJ2-7; D might be TRBD2 (6 bases). This TCR came from a human donor in a cohort sampled during active COVID-19. The chain's CDR3 is CASSESVRGEQYF. CDR3 nucleotide sequence: TGTGCCAGCAGTGAATCGGTTCGGGGGGAGCAGTACTTC.